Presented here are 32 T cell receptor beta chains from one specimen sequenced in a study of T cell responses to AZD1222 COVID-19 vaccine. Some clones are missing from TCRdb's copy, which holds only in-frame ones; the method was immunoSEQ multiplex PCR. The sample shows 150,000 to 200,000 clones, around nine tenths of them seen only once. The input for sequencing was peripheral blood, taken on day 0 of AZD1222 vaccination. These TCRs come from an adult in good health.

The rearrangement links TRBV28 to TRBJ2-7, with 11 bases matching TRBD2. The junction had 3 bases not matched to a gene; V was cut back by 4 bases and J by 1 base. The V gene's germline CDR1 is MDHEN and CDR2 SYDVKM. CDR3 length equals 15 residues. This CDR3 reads CASSYGTSGSYEQYF. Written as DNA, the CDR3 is TGTGCCAGCAGTTACGGGACTAGCGGATCCTACGAGCAGTACTTC. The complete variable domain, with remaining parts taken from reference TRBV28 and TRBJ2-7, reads DVKVTQSSRYLVKRTGEKVFLECVQDMDHENMFWYRQDPGLGLRLIYFSYDVKMKEKGDIPEGYSVSREKKERFSLILESASTNQTSMYLCASSYGTSGSYEQYFGPGTRLTVT.

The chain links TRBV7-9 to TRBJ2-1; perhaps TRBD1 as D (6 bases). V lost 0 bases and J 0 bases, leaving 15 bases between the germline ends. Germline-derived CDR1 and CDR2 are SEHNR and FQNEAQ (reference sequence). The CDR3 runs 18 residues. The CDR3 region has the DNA TGTGCCAGCAGCTTAGCCGTGGACAGCCTACCCTCCTACAATGAGCAGTTCTTC. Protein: CASSLAVDSLPSYNEQFF.

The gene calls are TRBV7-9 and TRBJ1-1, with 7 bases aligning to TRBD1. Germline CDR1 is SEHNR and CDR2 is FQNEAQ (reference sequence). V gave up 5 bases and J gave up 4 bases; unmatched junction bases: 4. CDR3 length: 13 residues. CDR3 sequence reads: CASSPGQSTEAFF. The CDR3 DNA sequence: TGTGCCAGCAGCCCGGGACAGAGCACTGAAGCTTTCTTT.

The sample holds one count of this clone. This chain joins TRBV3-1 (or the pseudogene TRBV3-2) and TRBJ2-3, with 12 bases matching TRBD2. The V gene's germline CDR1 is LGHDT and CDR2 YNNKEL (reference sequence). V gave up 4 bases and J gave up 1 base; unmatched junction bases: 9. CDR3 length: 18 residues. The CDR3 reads CASSRGASGRAGTDTQYF. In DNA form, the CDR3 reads TGTGCCAGCAGCCGCGGGGCTAGCGGGAGGGCGGGCACAGATACGCAGTATTTT.

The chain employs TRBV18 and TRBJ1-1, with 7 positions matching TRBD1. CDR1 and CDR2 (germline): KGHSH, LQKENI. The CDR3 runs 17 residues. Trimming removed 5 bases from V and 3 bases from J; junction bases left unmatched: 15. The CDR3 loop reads CASSRQRKGAQDTEAFF. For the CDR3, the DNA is TGTGCCAGCTCAAGGCAACGCAAGGGGGCGCAGGACACTGAAGCTTTCTTT. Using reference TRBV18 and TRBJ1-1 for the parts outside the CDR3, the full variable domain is NAGVMQNPRHLVRRRGQEARLRCSPMKGHSHVYWYRQLPEEGLKFMVYLQKENIIDESGMPKERFSAEFPKEGPSILRIQQVVRGDSAAYFCASSRQRKGAQDTEAFFGQGTRLTVV.

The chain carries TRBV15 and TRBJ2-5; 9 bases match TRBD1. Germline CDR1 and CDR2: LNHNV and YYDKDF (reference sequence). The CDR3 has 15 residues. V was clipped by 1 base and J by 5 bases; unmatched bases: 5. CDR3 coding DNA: TGTGCCACCAGCAGAGTACAGGGGGCTCGGGAGACCCAGTACTTC. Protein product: CATSRVQGARETQYF.

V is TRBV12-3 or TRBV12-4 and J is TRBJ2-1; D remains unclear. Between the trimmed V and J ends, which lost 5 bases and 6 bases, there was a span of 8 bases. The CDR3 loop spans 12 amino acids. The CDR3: CASSRSRNEQFF. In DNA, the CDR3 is TGTGCCAGCAGTCGTAGTCGCAATGAGCAGTTCTTC.

The CDR3 region is CASSYSIRFDGYTF. CDR3 coding DNA: TGTGCCAGCAGCTACTCCATAAGGTTCGATGGCTACACCTTC. This chain joins TRBV5-5 and TRBJ1-2; the D is unclear. CDR3 length: 14 amino acids. V dropped 3 bases and J dropped 6 bases, with 15 bases sitting between them. Germline CDR1 SGHKS, CDR2 YYEKEE (reference sequence).

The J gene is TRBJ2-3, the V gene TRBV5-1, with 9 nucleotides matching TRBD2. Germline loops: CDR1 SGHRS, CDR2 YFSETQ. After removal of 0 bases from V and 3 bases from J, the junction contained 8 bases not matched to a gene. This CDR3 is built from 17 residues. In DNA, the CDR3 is TGCGCCAGCAGCTTGGCTTCGGCGGGAGGGCCAACAGATACGCAGTATTTT. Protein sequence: CASSLASAGGPTDTQYF.

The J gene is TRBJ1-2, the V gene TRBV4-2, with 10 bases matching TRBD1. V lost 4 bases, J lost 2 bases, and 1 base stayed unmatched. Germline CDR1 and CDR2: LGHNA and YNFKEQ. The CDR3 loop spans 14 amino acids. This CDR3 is CASSPTGGNYGYTF. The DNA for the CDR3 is TGTGCCAGCAGCCCGACAGGGGGCAACTATGGCTACACCTTC.

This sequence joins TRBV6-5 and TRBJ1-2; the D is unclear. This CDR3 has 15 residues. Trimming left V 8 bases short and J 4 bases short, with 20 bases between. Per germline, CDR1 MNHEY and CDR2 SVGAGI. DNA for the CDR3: TGTGCCAGCTTCCGGGGAGAGATTGGAAGCTATGGCTACACCTTC. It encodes CASFRGEIGSYGYTF.

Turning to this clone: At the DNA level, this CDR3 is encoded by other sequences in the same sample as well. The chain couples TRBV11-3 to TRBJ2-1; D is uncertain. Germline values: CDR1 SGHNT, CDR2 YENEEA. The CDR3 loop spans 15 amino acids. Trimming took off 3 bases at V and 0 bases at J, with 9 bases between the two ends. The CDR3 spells CASSLGESSYNEQFF. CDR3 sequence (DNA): TGTGCCAGCAGCTTGGGCGAGAGCTCCTACAATGAGCAGTTCTTC.

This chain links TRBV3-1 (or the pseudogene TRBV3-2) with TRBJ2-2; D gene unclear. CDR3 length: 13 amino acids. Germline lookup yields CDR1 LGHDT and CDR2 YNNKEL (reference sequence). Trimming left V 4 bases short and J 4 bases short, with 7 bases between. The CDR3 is CASSPTPTGELFF. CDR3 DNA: TGTGCCAGCAGCCCTACACCCACCGGGGAGCTGTTTTTT.

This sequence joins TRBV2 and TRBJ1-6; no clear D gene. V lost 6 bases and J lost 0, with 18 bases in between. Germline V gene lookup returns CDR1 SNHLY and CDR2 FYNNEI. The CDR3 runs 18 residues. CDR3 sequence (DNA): TGTGCCAGCAGCACACCCCGCGGTAGGAGCTCCTATAATTCACCCCTCCACTTT. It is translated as CASSTPRGRSSYNSPLHF.

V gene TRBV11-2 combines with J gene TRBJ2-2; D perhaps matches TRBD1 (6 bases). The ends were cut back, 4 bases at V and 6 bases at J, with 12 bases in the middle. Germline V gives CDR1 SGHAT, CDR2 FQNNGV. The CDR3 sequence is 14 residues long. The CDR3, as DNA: TGTGCCAGCAGCTCCCTACAGGGCCCCGGGGAGCTGTTTTTT. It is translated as CASSSLQGPGELFF.

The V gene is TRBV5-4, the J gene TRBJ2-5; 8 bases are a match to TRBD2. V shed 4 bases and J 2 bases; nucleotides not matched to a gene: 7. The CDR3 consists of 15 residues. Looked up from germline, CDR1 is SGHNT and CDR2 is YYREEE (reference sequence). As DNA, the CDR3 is TGTGCCAGCAGCGCTAGCGGGCGTTCACAAGAGACCCAGTACTTC. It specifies CASSASGRSQETQYF.

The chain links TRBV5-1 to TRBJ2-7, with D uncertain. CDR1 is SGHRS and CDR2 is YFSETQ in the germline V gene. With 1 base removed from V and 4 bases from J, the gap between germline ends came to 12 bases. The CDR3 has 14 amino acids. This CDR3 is CASSLNPMEYEQYF. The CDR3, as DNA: TGCGCCAGCAGCTTGAACCCGATGGAGTACGAGCAGTACTTC.

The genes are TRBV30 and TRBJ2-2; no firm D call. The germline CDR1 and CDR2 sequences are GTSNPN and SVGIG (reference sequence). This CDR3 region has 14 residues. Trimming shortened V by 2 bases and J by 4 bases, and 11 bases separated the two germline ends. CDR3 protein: CAWSSGSFTGELFF. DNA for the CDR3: TGTGCCTGGAGTAGTGGAAGCTTCACCGGGGAGCTGTTTTTT.

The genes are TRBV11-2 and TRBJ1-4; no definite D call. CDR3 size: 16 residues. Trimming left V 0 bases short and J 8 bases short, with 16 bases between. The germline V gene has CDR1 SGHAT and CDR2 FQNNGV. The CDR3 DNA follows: TGTGCCAGCAGCTTAGAACATACTCGCGGGAGGGAAAAACTGTTTTTT. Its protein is CASSLEHTRGREKLFF.

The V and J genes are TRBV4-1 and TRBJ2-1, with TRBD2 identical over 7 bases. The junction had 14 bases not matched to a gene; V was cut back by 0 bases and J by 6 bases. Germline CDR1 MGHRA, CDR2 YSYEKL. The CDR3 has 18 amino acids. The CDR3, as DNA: TGCGCCAGCAGCCAAGATACTAGCGCACTCCACTTTTCCAATGAGCAGTTCTTC. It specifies CASSQDTSALHFSNEQFF.

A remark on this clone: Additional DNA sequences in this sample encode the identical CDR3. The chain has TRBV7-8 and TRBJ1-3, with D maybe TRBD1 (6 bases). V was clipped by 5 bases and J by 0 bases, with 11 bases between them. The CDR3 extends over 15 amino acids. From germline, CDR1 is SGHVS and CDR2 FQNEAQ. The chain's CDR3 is CASSLGTPSGNTIYF. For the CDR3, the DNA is TGTGCCAGCAGCCTAGGGACACCCTCTGGAAACACCATATATTTT.

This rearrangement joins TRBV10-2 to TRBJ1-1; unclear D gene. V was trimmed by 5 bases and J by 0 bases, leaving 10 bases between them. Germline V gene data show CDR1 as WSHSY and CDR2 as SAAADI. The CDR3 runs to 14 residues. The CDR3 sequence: CASSKAGLNTEAFF. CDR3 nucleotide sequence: TGCGCCAGCAGTAAAGCAGGATTGAACACTGAAGCTTTCTTT.

The CDR3 bases are TGTGCCAGTAGTTCGTCGCCTAGCGGGATCTCCTACAATGAGCAGTTCTTC. Its protein is CASSSSPSGISYNEQFF. The genes are TRBV19 and TRBJ2-1, with TRBD2 identical over 9 bases. The ends lost 5 bases at V and 0 bases at J; junction bases unmatched: 8. From germline, CDR1 is LNHDA and CDR2 SQIVND (reference sequence). CDR3 length equals 17 residues.

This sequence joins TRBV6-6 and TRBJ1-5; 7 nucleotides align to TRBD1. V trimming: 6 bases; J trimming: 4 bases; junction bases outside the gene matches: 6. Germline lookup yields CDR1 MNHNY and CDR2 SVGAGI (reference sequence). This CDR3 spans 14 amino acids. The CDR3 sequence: CASRPDRFNQPQHF. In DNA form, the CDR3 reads TGTGCCAGCAGACCGGACAGGTTTAATCAGCCCCAGCATTTT.

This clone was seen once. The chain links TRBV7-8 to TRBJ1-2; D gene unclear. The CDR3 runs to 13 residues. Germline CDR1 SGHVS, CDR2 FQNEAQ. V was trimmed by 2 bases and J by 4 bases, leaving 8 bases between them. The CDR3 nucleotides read TGTGCCAGCAGCTTAAGTGCCGGCTATGGCTACACCTTC. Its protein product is CASSLSAGYGYTF.

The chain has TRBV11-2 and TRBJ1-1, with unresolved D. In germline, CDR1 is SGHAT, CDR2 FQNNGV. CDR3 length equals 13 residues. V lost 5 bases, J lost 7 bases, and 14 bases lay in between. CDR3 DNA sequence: TGTGCCAGCAGCCCCCGAATTAGAGGTGAAGCTTTCTTT. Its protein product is CASSPRIRGEAFF.

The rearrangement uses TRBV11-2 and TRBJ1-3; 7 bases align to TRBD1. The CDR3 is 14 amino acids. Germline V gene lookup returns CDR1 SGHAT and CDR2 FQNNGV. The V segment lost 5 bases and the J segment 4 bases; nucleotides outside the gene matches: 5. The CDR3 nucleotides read TGTGCCAGCAGCATCAGGGGGGAAGGAAACACCATATATTTT. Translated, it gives CASSIRGEGNTIYF.

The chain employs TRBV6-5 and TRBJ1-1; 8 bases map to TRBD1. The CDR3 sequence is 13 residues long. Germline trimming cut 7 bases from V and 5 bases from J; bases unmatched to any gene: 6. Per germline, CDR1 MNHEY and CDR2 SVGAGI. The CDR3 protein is CASNDRGRTEAFF. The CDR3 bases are TGTGCCAGCAACGACAGGGGACGGACTGAAGCTTTCTTT.

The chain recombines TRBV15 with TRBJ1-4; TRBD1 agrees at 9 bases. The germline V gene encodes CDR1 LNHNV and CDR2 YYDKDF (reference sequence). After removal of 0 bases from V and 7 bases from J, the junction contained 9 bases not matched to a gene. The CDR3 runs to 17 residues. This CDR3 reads CATSRDPPGTGTEKLFF. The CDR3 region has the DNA TGTGCCACCAGCAGAGATCCTCCTGGGACAGGGACTGAAAAACTGTTTTTT.

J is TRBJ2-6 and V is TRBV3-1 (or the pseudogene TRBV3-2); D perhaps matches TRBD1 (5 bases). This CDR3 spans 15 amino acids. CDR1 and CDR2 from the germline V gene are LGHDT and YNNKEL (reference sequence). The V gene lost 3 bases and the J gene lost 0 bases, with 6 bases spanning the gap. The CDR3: CASSQQGSGANVLTF. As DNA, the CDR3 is TGTGCCAGCAGCCAGCAGGGCTCTGGGGCCAACGTCCTGACTTTC.

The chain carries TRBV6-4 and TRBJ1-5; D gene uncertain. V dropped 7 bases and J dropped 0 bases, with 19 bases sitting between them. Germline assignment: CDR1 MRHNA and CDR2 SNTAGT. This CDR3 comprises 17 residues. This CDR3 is CASIGDVRRPSNQPQHF. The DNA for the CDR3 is TGTGCCAGCATTGGGGATGTCCGCAGACCTAGCAATCAGCCCCAGCATTTT.

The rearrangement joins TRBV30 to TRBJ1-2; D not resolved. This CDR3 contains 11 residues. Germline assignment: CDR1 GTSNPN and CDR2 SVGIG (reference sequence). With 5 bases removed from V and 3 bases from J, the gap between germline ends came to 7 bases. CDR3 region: CAWGGDYGYTF. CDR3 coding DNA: TGTGCCTGGGGTGGCGACTATGGCTACACCTTC.